Following are 14 T cell receptor beta chains from one sample sequenced in a study of response to subunit inactivated influenza vaccine. TCRdb reprocessed the RT-PCR reads with MiXCR, giving one entry per CDR3 protein. The sample carries about 780,000 distinct CDR3 sequences, under 20% recorded once. The sample consisted of PBMCs from blood, taken 5 days after vaccination. The receptors originated from a man aged 45-65 years who received an inactivated influenza vaccine.

This clonotype was counted many times. The chain combines TRBV12-3 or TRBV12-4 with TRBJ2-1; D gene unclear. This CDR3 comprises 11 residues. Trimming took 5 bases from V and 11 from J, leaving 10 bases between them. The CDR3 protein is CASSRGNKQFF. The CDR3 DNA sequence: TGTGCCAGCAGTCGAGGTAACAAGCAGTTCTTC.

The V call is TRBV29-1, the J call TRBJ2-1, with TRBD1 matching over 10 bases. The germline V gene encodes CDR1 SQVTM and CDR2 ANQGSEA. This CDR3 has 13 amino acids. The V and J ends lost 1 base and 10 bases, in that order; junction bases with no gene match: 4. CDR3 amino acids: CSVEGQGAREQFF. The CDR3 coding sequence is TGCAGCGTTGAAGGACAGGGGGCTCGGGAGCAGTTCTTC.

This clonotype was counted between two and nine times. The genes are TRBV24-1 and TRBJ2-3; TRBD2 is a possible D gene (7 bases). CDR1 and CDR2 (germline): KGHDR, SFDVKD. The CDR3 covers 16 residues. V gave up 3 bases and J gave up 4 bases, with 16 bases separating them. CDR3 protein: CATSDASGKGADTQYF. CDR3 nucleotide sequence: TGTGCCACCAGTGATGCGAGCGGGAAGGGGGCAGATACGCAGTATTTT.

The J gene is TRBJ2-5, the V gene TRBV4-3, with D perhaps matching TRBD1 (6 bases). Trimming took 4 bases from V and 1 from J, leaving 13 bases between them. Germline CDR1 and CDR2: LGHNA and YSLEER. This CDR3 has 15 amino acids. This CDR3 reads CASSPKGRGQETQYF. The CDR3 region has the DNA TGCGCCAGCAGCCCCAAGGGCAGGGGCCAAGAGACCCAGTACTTC.

The chain employs TRBV6-2 or TRBV6-3 and TRBJ2-7; 13 bases are shared with TRBD2. CDR3 length equals 15 residues. Trimming took 4 bases from V and 7 from J; bases not matched to a gene: 7. The germline V gene has CDR1 MNHEY and CDR2 SVGEGT. The CDR3 DNA sequence: TGTGCCAGCAGTTTCGGGACTAGCGGGGCCGCTGAGCAGTACTTC. Translated, it gives CASSFGTSGAAEQYF.

A word on this clonotype: At one of its ends the junction is not consistent with the germline gene, which may arise from a read error. The rearrangement links TRBV5-1 to TRBJ2-1; 7 bases line up with TRBD1. CDR3 length: 14 amino acids. Germline V gives CDR1 SGHRS, CDR2 YFSETQ. CDR3: CASTGTAGANEQFF. CDR3 sequence (DNA): TGCGCGAGCACCGGGACAGCCGGGGCCAATGAGCAGTTCTTC. Drawing the rest from reference TRBV5-1 and TRBJ2-1, the complete variable domain is KAGVTQTPRYLIKTRGQQVTLSCSPISGHRSVSWYQQTPGQGLQFLFEYFSETQRNKGNFPGRFSGRQFSNSRSEMNVSTLELGDSALYLCASTGTAGANEQFFGPGTRLTVL.

The rearrangement uses TRBV6-2 or TRBV6-3 and TRBJ1-1; D possibly corresponds to TRBD1 (5 bases). In germline, CDR1 is MNHEY, CDR2 SVGEGT. There are 13 residues in the CDR3. V lost 4 bases to trimming and J lost 5 bases, with 11 bases between them. The CDR3 region is CASSLLGETEAFF. CDR3 in DNA: TGTGCCAGCAGTTTACTAGGGGAGACTGAAGCTTTCTTT.

This clonotype was counted a few times. The chain employs TRBV5-1 and TRBJ2-7; tentatively, D is TRBD1 (6 bases). The germline V and J ends were trimmed by 4 bases and 2 bases, with 13 bases remaining between them. The CDR3 sequence is 14 residues long. Germline V gene lookup returns CDR1 SGHRS and CDR2 YFSETQ. CDR3 DNA sequence: TGCGCCAGCAGCCAGACGACAGGTACCTACGAGCAGTACTTC. It translates to CASSQTTGTYEQYF.

This clonotype was counted a few times. This sequence joins TRBV19 and TRBJ2-7, with D tentatively TRBD2 (6 bases). Germline values: CDR1 LNHDA, CDR2 SQIVND (reference sequence). CDR3 length equals 12 residues. Trimming left V 3 bases short and J 6 bases short, with 9 bases between. As DNA, the CDR3 is TGTGCCAGTAGTATCGAGGAGGGCGAGCAGTACTTC. This encodes CASSIEEGEQYF.

This clonotype was observed many times. The rearrangement uses TRBV6-2 or TRBV6-3 and TRBJ2-7; D is unresolved. In germline, CDR1 is MNHEY, CDR2 SVGEGT. The CDR3 covers 13 residues. The V end lost 2 bases, the J end lost 1 base, and 6 bases lay between the germline ends. The CDR3 coding sequence is TGTGCCAGCAGTTACCGGTCGTCCTACGAGCAGTACTTC. Residues: CASSYRSSYEQYF.

The chain couples TRBV20-1 to TRBJ1-4; a possible D gene is TRBD1 (6 bases). In germline, CDR1 is DFQATT, CDR2 SNEGSKA (reference sequence). Trimming left V 4 bases short and J 7 bases short, with 13 bases between. The CDR3 spans 13 residues. This CDR3 is CSATGASFEKLFF. CDR3 nucleotides: TGCAGTGCTACAGGGGCGAGCTTTGAAAAACTGTTTTTT.

The chain carries TRBV10-2 and TRBJ1-5, with TRBD1 matching over 12 bases. The length of the CDR3 is 17 residues. In germline, CDR1 is WSHSY, CDR2 SAAADI. V shed 7 bases, J shed 6 bases, and the junction held 13 bases outside the gene matches. This CDR3 reads CASTSSRDRGLSQPQHF. CDR3 DNA sequence: TGCGCCAGCACCAGTAGTCGGGACAGGGGGCTAAGTCAGCCCCAGCATTTT.

The chain links TRBV12-3 or TRBV12-4 to TRBJ2-3, with 8 bases matching TRBD1. J lost 2 bases, V lost 3 bases, and 4 bases had no gene match. This CDR3 is 15 amino acids long. CDR3 DNA: TGTGCCAGCAGTTTCGGGGGACAGGACACAGATACGCAGTATTTT. Residues: CASSFGGQDTDTQYF.

The genes are TRBV7-2 and TRBJ1-1, with TRBD1 as a possible D gene (6 bases). The CDR3 sequence is 15 residues long. Germline CDR1 reads SGHTA; CDR2 reads FQGNSA. The V end lost 2 bases, the J end lost 0 bases, and 10 bases lay between the germline ends. The CDR3 nucleotides read TGTGCCAGCAGCTTAAAACAGGGCCTGAACACTGAAGCTTTCTTT. Its translation: CASSLKQGLNTEAFF.